This T cell receptor (beta chain) originates from a study of blood T cell repertoires in COVID-19. V dropped 4 bases and J dropped 4; count of bases not matched to a gene: 11. The CDR3 is 18 residues long. Per germline, CDR1 SGHRS and CDR2 YFSETQ. Measured with immunoSEQ multiplex PCR; TCRdb has only the in-frame clones, and not every one. The sample comprises over 70,000 clones, about nine tenths of which are singletons, and roughly 6.3% rests with the top ten. The source of this sequence is a young man with COVID-19, enrolled during active disease. The chain uses TRBV5-1 and TRBJ2-2; 12 nucleotides agree with TRBD1. Sequenced: peripheral blood. In DNA, the CDR3 is TGCGCCAGCAGCCCATCCCGGGACAGGGGGCCGGGCACCGGGGAGCTGTTTTTT. Translating it yields CASSPSRDRGPGTGELFF.